The source of this T cell receptor beta chain is a study of OX40 agonist ivuxolimab in advanced cancers. Broader study findings: Normalized T-cell clonal expansion was also low in some nonresponders. Among the least clonally expanded were partial responders at 0.1-3.0 mg/kg.

The V gene lost 10 bases and the J gene lost 3 bases, with 13 bases spanning the gap. CDR1 is MRHNA and CDR2 is SNTAGT in the germline V gene. This CDR3 spans 12 amino acids. The repertoire was sequenced with immunoSEQ multiplex PCR; TCRdb's copy has only in-frame clones and lacks some. The sample records more than 100,000 clones, roughly nine tenths being singletons. Of note for this clone: The target antigen is unknown.

The chain carries TRBV6-4 and TRBJ2-7; D is undetermined. The receptor was isolated from an adult with an advanced solid tumor such as melanoma, head and neck, liver or kidney cancer. Material: CD4+ or CD8+ T cells sorted from blood, obtained in a trial of the OX40 agonist ivuxolimab. CDR3 residues: CATRRANYEQYF. The CDR3 region has the DNA TGTGCCACCCGCCGGGCCAACTACGAGCAGTACTTC.